This entry lists 30 T cell receptor beta chains sequenced from one sample in a study of blood T cell repertoires in COVID-19. Repertoires were generated with immunoSEQ multiplex PCR, while TCRdb's copy carries only in-frame clones and drops some. Of 150,000 to 200,000 clones in the sample, roughly 80% were seen once. Sequencing was performed on PBMCs or T cells enriched from blood (not recorded which). Receptors were obtained from a man aged 45 to 65 who had recovered from COVID-19.

The chain recombines TRBV6-6 with TRBJ2-1, with 9 positions matching TRBD2. The V gene's germline CDR1 is MNHNY and CDR2 SVGAGI (reference sequence). The CDR3 length is 15 residues. With V trimmed by 3 bases and J by 3 bases, 3 bases remained unmatched. CDR3 nucleotides: TGTGCCAGCAGTTATATAGCGGGGGACTACAATGAGCAGTTCTTC. This encodes CASSYIAGDYNEQFF.

The V gene is TRBV9, the J gene TRBJ2-7; D is uncertain. The V and J ends lost 4 bases and 3 bases respectively, with 14 bases between them. Germline loops: CDR1 SGDLS, CDR2 YYNGEE. This CDR3 is built from 14 residues. CDR3 in DNA: TGTGCCAGCAGCTTCGAAGGTTCGGGCTACGAGCAGTACTTC. Translation: CASSFEGSGYEQYF.

A single count supports this clone. This rearrangement joins TRBV4-2 to TRBJ2-1; no reliable D call. The CDR3 sequence is 13 residues long. Trimming pared 1 base from V and 7 bases from J, leaving 8 bases between. The germline gives CDR1 LGHNA, CDR2 YNFKEQ. The CDR3 DNA reads as TGTGCCAGCAGCCAAGGGATGGAGAATGAGCAGTTCTTC. As protein: CASSQGMENEQFF.

The rearrangement uses TRBV6-5 and TRBJ2-7; D is ambiguous. Deletions cut 8 bases from V and 2 bases from J, with 4 bases between. Germline V gene lookup returns CDR1 MNHEY and CDR2 SVGAGI. CDR3 length: 10 residues. Here the CDR3 reads CASSTYEQYF. The CDR3 region has the DNA TGTGCCAGCTCTACCTACGAGCAGTACTTC.

The genes are TRBV20-1 and TRBJ2-7, with 9 positions matching TRBD2. Germline trimming cut 3 bases from V and 0 bases from J; bases unmatched to any gene: 6. The CDR3 consists of 15 residues. Germline CDR1 reads DFQATT; CDR2 reads SNEGSKA (reference sequence). CDR3 in DNA: TGCAGTGCTAGTCCCCAGCGGGAGGTCTCCTACGAGCAGTACTTC. Translating it yields CSASPQREVSYEQYF.

The table lists this clone with a few counts. The chain recombines TRBV1 with TRBJ2-3; TRBD2 was called by the table and not checked on the DNA. TRBV1 is a pseudogene. This CDR3 has 18 residues. The CDR3 spells CTSSQESPSGADVDTQYF. The CDR3 DNA reads TGCACCAGCAGCCAAGAGTCGCCTAGCGGGGCGGATGTAGATACGCAGTATTTT.

The V gene is TRBV14, the J gene TRBJ2-5, with 9 bases identical to TRBD1. This CDR3 has 15 residues. CDR1 is SGHDN, CDR2 FVKESK, per germline. The V gene end was trimmed by 1 base and the J gene end by 5 bases; junction bases not matched to a gene: 5. This CDR3 reads CASSQGDRVEETQYF. CDR3 coding DNA: TGTGCCAGCAGCCAAGGGGACAGGGTCGAGGAGACCCAGTACTTC.

V usage is TRBV28 and J usage is TRBJ1-2; D may be TRBD1 (5 bases). V lost 6 bases, J lost 4 bases, and 21 bases lay in between. The CDR3 sequence is 16 residues long. Germline assignment: CDR1 MDHEN and CDR2 SYDVKM. CDR3 bases: TGTGCCAGCAGCCCCGGTCGACAGCTCTATCTCTATGGCTACACCTTC. Its translation: CASSPGRQLYLYGYTF.

The CDR3 protein is CASSRSGDGSPLHF. The CDR3 region has the DNA TGTGCCAGCAGTCGCTCAGGGGATGGTTCACCCCTCCACTTT. This chain connects TRBV28 to TRBJ1-6; tentatively, D is TRBD1 (6 bases). From germline, CDR1 is MDHEN and CDR2 SYDVKM. The germline V and J ends were trimmed by 5 bases and 9 bases, with 14 bases remaining between them. The CDR3 extends over 14 amino acids.

This chain joins TRBV28 and TRBJ2-5; D is undetermined. Trimming shortened V by 3 bases and J by 5 bases, and 10 bases separated the two germline ends. The CDR3 covers 13 residues. Germline V gene lookup returns CDR1 MDHEN and CDR2 SYDVKM. CDR3 coding DNA: TGTGCCAGCAGTTTTCGGTCTCGGGAGACCCAGTACTTC. Its translation is CASSFRSRETQYF. Full variable domain (outside the CDR3, taken from reference TRBV28 and TRBJ2-5): DVKVTQSSRYLVKRTGEKVFLECVQDMDHENMFWYRQDPGLGLRLIYFSYDVKMKEKGDIPEGYSVSREKKERFSLILESASTNQTSMYLCASSFRSRETQYFGPGTRLLVL.

This chain links TRBV9 with TRBJ1-2; D remains unclear. The CDR3 extends over 14 amino acids. Trimming removed 4 bases from V and 1 base from J, with 11 bases in between. Looked up from germline, CDR1 is SGDLS and CDR2 is YYNGEE. CDR3 sequence reads: CASSSNRGNYGYTF. The CDR3 region has the DNA TGTGCCAGCAGCTCAAACCGGGGTAACTATGGCTACACCTTC.

The V call is TRBV20-1, the J call TRBJ2-5; D unclear. This CDR3 contains 9 residues. Germline V CDR1 and CDR2: DFQATT, SNEGSKA (reference sequence). With 6 bases removed from V and 5 bases from J, the gap between germline ends came to 4 bases. The CDR3 protein is CSAEETQYF. CDR3 sequence (DNA): TGCAGTGCGGAGGAGACCCAGTACTTC.

This chain joins TRBV20-1 and TRBJ2-1; 9 bases map to TRBD2. Trimming at V came to 3 bases and at J to 5 bases, leaving 8 bases not matched to a gene. There are 15 residues in the CDR3. Germline V CDR1 and CDR2: DFQATT, SNEGSKA (reference sequence). The CDR3: CSASPRTSANNEQFF. As DNA, the CDR3 is TGCAGTGCTAGTCCTCGGACTAGCGCCAACAATGAGCAGTTCTTC.

V gene TRBV19 combines with J gene TRBJ2-7; tentative D call: TRBD2 (7 bases). This CDR3 has 14 residues. Germline V gene data show CDR1 as LNHDA and CDR2 as SQIVND (reference sequence). Trimming pared 10 bases from V and 2 bases from J, leaving 18 bases between. The CDR3 protein is CATAGTTLAYEQYF. As DNA, the CDR3 is TGTGCCACAGCGGGGACAACGCTTGCCTACGAGCAGTACTTC.

This chain connects TRBV5-8 to TRBJ2-3; 8 bases align to TRBD2. V was clipped by 2 bases and J by 3 bases; unmatched bases: 2. CDR3 length: 14 residues. CDR1 is SGHTS and CDR2 is YDEGEE in the germline V gene. CDR3 bases: TGTGCCAGCAGCTTTAGCGGGATGACAGATACGCAGTATTTT. Translating it yields CASSFSGMTDTQYF.

This clone came up a few times. The same CDR3 arises from other DNA sequences in this sample as well. This chain connects TRBV11-2 to TRBJ2-7; TRBD1 agrees at 7 bases. Trimming removed 3 bases from V and 1 base from J; junction bases left unmatched: 3. The CDR3 has 14 amino acids. Germline values: CDR1 SGHAT, CDR2 FQNNGV. In DNA form, the CDR3 reads TGTGCCAGCAGCTTCCGACAGGGTTCCTACGAGCAGTACTTC. Amino acid sequence: CASSFRQGSYEQYF.

The chain is built from TRBV24-1 and TRBJ2-1; tentative D call: TRBD2 (6 bases). The V end lost 4 bases, the J end lost 8 bases, and 11 bases lay between the germline ends. Germline assignment: CDR1 KGHDR and CDR2 SFDVKD. This CDR3 has 13 amino acids. The CDR3 DNA reads TGTGCCACCAGTGAGGAAGGGGAGGATGAGCAGTTCTTC. Translating it yields CATSEEGEDEQFF.

J is TRBJ2-7 and V is TRBV6-5, with a possible D match to TRBD1 (7 bases). The CDR3 contains 14 residues. Germline V gives CDR1 MNHEY, CDR2 SVGAGI. Trimming shortened V by 8 bases and J by 8 bases, and 22 bases separated the two germline ends. CDR3 amino acids: CASSTGEVTIKQYF. As DNA, the CDR3 is TGTGCCAGCTCCACAGGGGAGGTGACTATAAAGCAGTACTTC.

V gene TRBV11-3 combines with J gene TRBJ1-4; 7 bases are a match to TRBD1. V was clipped by 4 bases and J by 5 bases; unmatched bases: 10. Germline CDR1 and CDR2: SGHNT and YENEEA. The CDR3 extends over 16 amino acids. CDR3 sequence (DNA): TGTGCCAGCAGCTCCTACCGGGACAGCAGGAATGAAAAACTGTTTTTT. This encodes CASSSYRDSRNEKLFF.

The chain links TRBV5-1 to TRBJ1-2; no clear D. The CDR3 contains 14 residues. Germline CDR1 is SGHRS and CDR2 is YFSETQ. V shed 1 base and J shed 1 base, with 8 bases lying between them. The CDR3 region is CASSLRGFNYGYTF. The CDR3 DNA sequence: TGCGCCAGCAGCTTGCGGGGATTTAACTATGGCTACACCTTC.

The chain uses TRBV12-5 and TRBJ1-2; D gene unclear. The CDR3 is 10 residues long. The germline V gene encodes CDR1 LGHNT and CDR2 FRNRAP. Trimming took off 6 bases at V and 8 bases at J, with 7 bases between the two ends. The CDR3 loop reads CASGPGGYTF. CDR3 sequence (DNA): TGTGCTAGTGGGCCGGGGGGCTACACCTTC.

The rearrangement uses TRBV6-5 and TRBJ2-3, with TRBD1 as a possible D gene (5 bases). V lost 6 bases, J lost 3 bases, and 13 bases lay in between. Germline V gives CDR1 MNHEY, CDR2 SVGAGI. The CDR3 has 14 residues. The CDR3: CASRGRTLTDTQYF. In DNA, the CDR3 is TGTGCCAGCAGGGGTCGGACACTGACAGATACGCAGTATTTT.

The chain couples TRBV29-1 to TRBJ2-1; tentatively, D is TRBD2 (5 bases). Per germline, CDR1 SQVTM and CDR2 ANQGSEA. The V gene lost 3 bases and the J gene lost 0 bases, with 9 bases spanning the gap. This CDR3 is 14 amino acids long. CDR3 nucleotides: TGCAGCGTTGACGACTATAGCTCCTACAATGAGCAGTTCTTC. The encoded protein is CSVDDYSSYNEQFF.

The chain employs TRBV7-2 and TRBJ2-7, with 7 bases fitting TRBD1. J gave up 3 bases and V 2 bases, and 13 bases lay outside the gene matches. CDR3 size: 17 residues. CDR1 and CDR2 (germline): SGHTA, FQGNSA. CDR3 sequence reads: CASSLKGVRDRVYEQYF. CDR3 nucleotides: TGTGCCAGCAGCTTAAAGGGTGTTAGAGACAGGGTCTACGAGCAGTACTTC.

This chain uses TRBV7-9 with TRBJ2-1; D is uncertain. The CDR3 is 12 amino acids. Trimming removed 4 bases from V and 5 bases from J, with 6 bases in between. Germline-derived CDR1 and CDR2 are SEHNR and FQNEAQ (reference sequence). CDR3 region: CASSWANNEQFF. DNA of the CDR3: TGTGCCAGCAGCTGGGCCAACAATGAGCAGTTCTTC.

This chain links TRBV5-8 with TRBJ1-6; D gene unclear. V was clipped by 4 bases and J by 8 bases, with 10 bases between them. The CDR3 consists of 13 residues. Germline V lookup: CDR1 SGHTS, CDR2 YDEGEE. The CDR3, as DNA: TGTGCCAGCAGCGGAACCGCGGATTCACCCCTCCACTTT. Translating it yields CASSGTADSPLHF.

The chain recombines TRBV11-1 with TRBJ2-2; D not resolved. From germline, CDR1 is SGHAT and CDR2 FQDESV (reference sequence). The CDR3 totals 15 residues. The V end lost 3 bases, the J end lost 4 bases, and 12 bases lay between the germline ends. The CDR3 region has the DNA TGTGCCAGCAGCTTTGTGGGCCCCAGCACCGGGGAGCTGTTTTTT. Protein sequence: CASSFVGPSTGELFF. The whole variable domain, filled in from reference TRBV11-1 and TRBJ2-2, reads EAEVAQSPRYKITEKSQAVAFWCDPISGHATLYWYRQILGQGPELLVQFQDESVVDDSQLPKDRFSAERLKGVDSTLKIQPAELGDSAMYLCASSFVGPSTGELFFGEGSRLTVL.

The rearrangement joins TRBV10-3 to TRBJ2-3; 8 nucleotides line up with TRBD1. Losses at the gene ends were 4 bases for V and 0 bases for J; bases not matched to a gene: 6. Germline lookup yields CDR1 ENHRY and CDR2 SYGVKD. CDR3 size: 16 residues. CDR3 loop: CAISVFGQGSTDTQYF. The DNA for the CDR3 is TGTGCCATCAGTGTCTTTGGACAGGGAAGCACAGATACGCAGTATTTT.

J is TRBJ2-3 and V is TRBV5-1, with 8 positions matching TRBD2. J gave up 0 bases and V 7 bases, and 13 bases lay outside the gene matches. Germline lookup yields CDR1 SGHRS and CDR2 YFSETQ. This CDR3 has 17 amino acids. In DNA form, the CDR3 reads TGCGCCAGCCGCGAACACAAATCTAGCGGGAGCACAGATACGCAGTATTTT. Translating it yields CASREHKSSGSTDTQYF.

The gene calls are TRBV29-1 and TRBJ1-1; D is unresolved. Germline assignment: CDR1 SQVTM and CDR2 ANQGSEA. V was cut by 4 bases and J by 8 bases, with 11 bases left in between. The CDR3 is made up of 11 amino acids. CDR3 coding DNA: TGCAGCGTTGGGGAGGGAATGGAAGCTTTCTTT. Translation gives CSVGEGMEAFF.